These T cell receptor beta chains were read from a single sample in a study of OX40 agonist ivuxolimab in advanced cancers. Data came from immunoSEQ multiplex PCR; TCRdb stores just in-frame clones and leaves some out. The sample contains roughly 80,000 clones, 90% of which appear only once. This specimen consisted of CD4+ or CD8+ T cells sorted from blood, obtained in a trial of the OX40 agonist ivuxolimab. These receptors were obtained from an adult with an advanced solid tumor such as melanoma, head and neck, liver or kidney cancer. The CDR3 runs from the conserved cysteine through the conserved F or W. Fields, in order: V gene, J gene, D gene, clone size, CDR3 protein, CDR3 DNA. The D gene is left open where the match is weak. Clone size is not always given. Where it is, it says once, few, many or a class for expanded clones.

TRBV19	TRBJ2-5	TRBD1	-	CASTTGGETQYF	TGTGCCAGTACAACAGGGGGAGAGACCCAGTACTTC
TRBV28	TRBJ2-7	TRBD2	few	CASSEAGRGYEQYF	TGTGCCAGCAGTGAAGCGGGGAGGGGCTACGAGCAGTACTTC
TRBV11-3	TRBJ2-2	-	-	CASSLVGPPFTGELFF	TGTGCCAGCAGCTTAGTGGGACCACCATTCACCGGGGAGCTGTTTTTT
TRBV30	TRBJ2-2	TRBD2	-	CAWSVRAGVVTGELFF	TGTGCCTGGAGTGTACGAGCGGGGGTGGTCACCGGGGAGCTGTTTTTT
TRBV5-6	TRBJ2-1	-	-	CASSLGRGPHNEQFF	TGTGCCAGCAGCTTGGGGCGGGGGCCCCACAATGAGCAGTTCTTC
TRBV27	TRBJ2-1	TRBD2	once	CASSLGWGGTTDEQFF	TGTGCCAGCAGTTTGGGTTGGGGCGGGACTACGGATGAGCAGTTCTTC
TRBV18	TRBJ2-7	-	-	CASSPGRSYEQYF	TGTGCCAGCTCACCGGGCAGGAGCTACGAGCAGTACTTC
TRBV5-1	TRBJ1-1	-	-	CASIGPTNTEAFF	TGCGCCAGCATCGGACCGACCAACACTGAAGCTTTCTTT
TRBV2	TRBJ2-7	TRBD1	-	CASRGTGEGYEQYF	TGTGCCAGCAGGGGGACAGGGGAAGGGTACGAGCAGTACTTC
TRBV28	TRBJ1-2	-	-	CASLTGGTGYGYTF	TGTGCCAGCCTGACCGGGGGCACCGGCTATGGCTACACCTTC
TRBV19	TRBJ1-5	TRBD1	-	CASRTGYQPQHF	TGTGCCAGCAGGACAGGGTATCAGCCCCAGCATTTT
TRBV29-1	TRBJ1-1	-	-	CSVEVMENTEAFF	TGCAGCGTGGAGGTGATGGAGAACACTGAAGCTTTCTTT
TRBV7-9	TRBJ2-3	TRBD2	-	CASSLGLAGGTQYF	TGTGCCAGCAGCTTAGGACTAGCGGGGGGTACGCAGTATTTT
TRBV6-7	TRBJ2-5	-	-	CATAEGNRETQYF	TGTGCCACCGCAGAGGGCAACCGGGAGACCCAGTACTTC
TRBV30	TRBJ2-2	-	few	CAWRKRDNTGELFF	TGTGCCTGGAGGAAGAGGGATAACACCGGGGAGCTGTTTTTT
TRBV28	TRBJ2-3	TRBD2	-	CASSYLLAGEVDTQYF	TGTGCCAGCAGCTACCTACTAGCGGGAGAGGTAGATACGCAGTATTTT
TRBV2	TRBJ2-3	TRBD2	-	CASSPGLAGVDTQYF	TGTGCCAGCAGTCCGGGACTAGCGGGAGTTGATACGCAGTATTTT